This T cell receptor (beta chain) came from a study of T-cell reconstitution after alpha-beta-depleted transplantation in children. Unique molecular identifiers tagged the TCRbeta library. MiXCR was run by TCRdb on the PCR reads, yielding one entry per CDR3 protein. The table lists some 200,000 distinct CDR3 sequences, about 6.4% of them singletons. Germline V gene data show CDR1 as SGHRS and CDR2 as YFSETQ. CDR3 length equals 14 residues. After removal of 4 bases from V and 0 bases from J, the junction contained 2 bases not matched to a gene. Many counts were recorded for this clonotype. The sequencing used PBMCs from the stem cell graft donor, collected from the stem cell graft. The J gene is TRBJ1-2, the V gene TRBV5-1, with 8 bases identical to TRBD1. The clonotype originates from a human donor who donated a stem cell graft to a child with Wiskott-Aldrich syndrome. The CDR3 nucleotides read TGCGCCAGCAGCCGGGACAGGTCTAACTATGGCTACACCTTC. Its translation is CASSRDRSNYGYTF.